The 24 T cell receptor beta chains in this list originate from one sample, sequenced in a study of blood T cell repertoires in COVID-19. The data were produced by immunoSEQ multiplex PCR, yet TCRdb's version contains in-frame clones alone and is incomplete. The sample lists more than 60,000 clones, approximately 85% seen once, with roughly 18% in the top ten. Sequencing was performed on peripheral blood. These TCRs come from a human donor in a cohort sampled during active COVID-19.

The chain is built from TRBV7-2 and TRBJ2-7, with D hard to call. V gave up 4 bases and J gave up 2 bases, with 3 bases separating them. Germline V gene sequence: CDR1 SGHTA, CDR2 FQGNSA. The CDR3 loop spans 11 amino acids. The CDR3 nucleotides are TGTGCCAGCAGCTCTCCCTACGAGCAGTACTTC. Translation gives CASSSPYEQYF. The entire variable domain, with the rest obtained from reference TRBV7-2 and TRBJ2-7, is as follows: GAGVSQSPSNKVTEKGKDVELRCDPISGHTALYWYRQSLGQGLEFLIYFQGNSAPDKSGLPSDRFSAERTGGSVSTLTIQRTQQEDSAVYLCASSSPYEQYFGPGTRLTVT.

The V call is TRBV19, the J call TRBJ1-1; tentatively, D is TRBD1 (5 bases). The germline V gene has CDR1 LNHDA and CDR2 SQIVND (reference sequence). The V end lost 6 bases, the J end lost 2 bases, and 13 bases lay between the germline ends. The CDR3 is 14 residues long. The CDR3 sequence is CASSIDRRNTEAFF. DNA for the CDR3: TGTGCCAGTAGCATCGACAGACGTAACACTGAAGCTTTCTTT.

This chain uses TRBV7-9 with TRBJ1-1, with 11 bases aligning to TRBD1. The germline V gene has CDR1 SEHNR and CDR2 FQNEAQ (reference sequence). Germline trimming cut 7 bases from V and 5 bases from J; bases unmatched to any gene: 9. The CDR3 length is 15 residues. CDR3 nucleotide sequence: TGTGCCAGCACAATCGGGACAGGGGGTTTTACTGAAGCTTTCTTT. Residues: CASTIGTGGFTEAFF.

The gene calls are TRBV6-2 or TRBV6-3 and TRBJ2-5; maybe TRBD2 (6 bases). Looked up from germline, CDR1 is MNHEY and CDR2 is SVGEGT. CDR3 size: 14 residues. V lost 6 bases to trimming and J lost 4 bases, with 15 bases between them. The DNA for the CDR3 is TGTGCCAGCAGCCCTCGGCTCGGGGGAGAGACCCAGTACTTC. Its protein is CASSPRLGGETQYF.

This clone turned up a few times. The chain employs TRBV11-2 and TRBJ1-6; possibly TRBD1 for D (5 bases). CDR3 length equals 13 residues. Germline V gene lookup returns CDR1 SGHAT and CDR2 FQNNGV. V was clipped by 5 bases and J by 4 bases, with 6 bases between them. The CDR3 DNA follows: TGTGCCAGCAGCCGACAGTATAATTCACCCCTCCACTTT. Its translation: CASSRQYNSPLHF.

V is TRBV4-3 and J is TRBJ2-7; the match to TRBD2 covers 14 bases. The length of the CDR3 is 16 residues. Germline V gene sequence: CDR1 LGHNA, CDR2 YSLEER. V gave up 0 bases and J gave up 4 bases; unmatched junction bases: 2. The DNA of the CDR3 is TGCGCCAGCAGCCAAGAGGGACTAGCGGGAGATTACGAGCAGTACTTC. This translates into CASSQEGLAGDYEQYF.

This clone was recorded only once. V and J are TRBV19 and TRBJ1-1, with 7 positions matching TRBD1. The germline V gene has CDR1 LNHDA and CDR2 SQIVND (reference sequence). Trimming took 6 bases from V and 4 from J; bases not matched to a gene: 8. This CDR3 has 14 amino acids. The CDR3 DNA is TGTGCCAGTAGGCCCCGACAGGGCCGCACTGAAGCTTTCTTT. As protein: CASRPRQGRTEAFF.

This chain connects TRBV30 to TRBJ1-4; 8 nucleotides line up with TRBD1. With V trimmed by 5 bases and J by 8 bases, 7 bases remained unmatched. This CDR3 spans 13 amino acids. Germline lookup yields CDR1 GTSNPN and CDR2 SVGIG (reference sequence). The CDR3, as DNA: TGTGCCTGGTCGACAGGGGCAAACGAAAAACTGTTTTTT. Protein product: CAWSTGANEKLFF.

The chain is built from TRBV7-2 and TRBJ1-1; TRBD1 agrees at 9 bases. The V segment lost 3 bases and the J segment 4 bases; nucleotides outside the gene matches: 3. The CDR3 has 14 amino acids. Germline V gene data show CDR1 as SGHTA and CDR2 as FQGNSA. The CDR3 here is CASSFRQGGTEAFF. CDR3 in DNA: TGTGCCAGCAGCTTTCGACAGGGGGGCACTGAAGCTTTCTTT.

This chain connects TRBV11-2 to TRBJ2-1; 10 nucleotides align to TRBD2. Looked up from germline, CDR1 is SGHAT and CDR2 is FQNNGV. V shed 5 bases and J 10 bases; nucleotides not matched to a gene: 11. CDR3 length equals 15 residues. CDR3 nucleotides: TGTGCCAGCAGCCCCGGAACTAGCGGGGTAGGGGAGCAGTTCTTC. This gives the protein CASSPGTSGVGEQFF.

The chain has TRBV7-8 and TRBJ2-7; D uncertain. V was trimmed by 5 bases and J by 3 bases, leaving 8 bases between them. The germline V gene encodes CDR1 SGHVS and CDR2 FQNEAQ. The length of the CDR3 is 12 residues. The CDR3 DNA follows: TGTGCCAGCAGCCCAAAACACTACGAGCAGTACTTC. The encoded protein is CASSPKHYEQYF.

The sample holds one count of this clone. This chain joins TRBV4-3 and TRBJ2-2; 8 bases fit TRBD2. The CDR3 sequence is 18 residues long. Unmatched junction bases numbered 6, after V lost 0 bases and J lost 0 bases. The germline CDR1 and CDR2 sequences are LGHNA and YSLEER. CDR3 DNA sequence: TGCGCCAGCAGCCAAGATAGGGGCGGGGGGACGAACACCGGGGAGCTGTTTTTT. Translation gives CASSQDRGGGTNTGELFF.

The chain links TRBV28 to TRBJ2-7; 7 bases fit TRBD1. The CDR3 sequence is 13 residues long. The junction had 14 bases not matched to a gene; V was cut back by 7 bases and J by 11 bases. In germline, CDR1 is MDHEN, CDR2 SYDVKM. The CDR3 here is CASTSSLRGPKYF. The DNA of the CDR3 is TGTGCCAGCACCTCATCCCTGAGGGGGCCAAAGTACTTC.

A word on this clone: The sample has other DNA sequences that encode this CDR3 too. The J gene is TRBJ2-1, the V gene TRBV5-4, with 8 bases identical to TRBD2. The CDR3 totals 16 residues. V dropped 2 bases and J dropped 8; count of bases not matched to a gene: 12. The germline V gene has CDR1 SGHNT and CDR2 YYREEE (reference sequence). DNA for the CDR3: TGTGCCAGCAGCTTACGTAGGGGCGGGGGGCGGGATGAGCAGTTCTTC. It codes for CASSLRRGGGRDEQFF.

In its sample, this clone was seen once. V usage is TRBV13 and J usage is TRBJ1-2; no definite D call. CDR3 size: 14 residues. CDR1 and CDR2 (germline): PRHDT, FYEKMQ (reference sequence). V lost 2 bases and J 2 bases, leaving 9 bases between the germline ends. For the CDR3, the DNA is TGTGCCAGCAGCTTACGCCCAGGCAACTATGGCTACACCTTC. This codes for CASSLRPGNYGYTF.

This clone was recorded once. V and J are TRBV11-3 and TRBJ1-3, with D perhaps TRBD1 (6 bases). V was trimmed by 1 base and J by 0 bases, leaving 7 bases between them. Germline loops: CDR1 SGHNT, CDR2 YENEEA. The CDR3 consists of 15 residues. Here the CDR3 reads CASSLGGGSGNTIYF. For the CDR3, the DNA is TGTGCCAGCAGCTTAGGAGGGGGCTCTGGAAACACCATATATTTT.

This clone occurred once. The rearrangement links TRBV3-1 (or the pseudogene TRBV3-2) to TRBJ1-1; possibly TRBD1 for D (5 bases). Germline loops: CDR1 LGHDT, CDR2 YNNKEL (reference sequence). The CDR3 sequence is 15 residues long. Trimming cost V 0 bases and J 5 bases, with 13 bases left between them. CDR3 sequence (DNA): TGTGCCAGCAGCCAAGAGCCTGGGGCGAATACTGAAGCTTTCTTT. The encoded protein is CASSQEPGANTEAFF.

The rearrangement links TRBV19 to TRBJ1-5; D is unclear. V lost 1 base to trimming and J lost 5 bases, with 9 bases between them. Germline V CDR1 and CDR2: LNHDA, SQIVND (reference sequence). The CDR3 is 14 amino acids. CDR3 sequence: CASSIGPGDQPQHF. The CDR3 DNA sequence: TGTGCCAGTAGTATAGGGCCGGGAGATCAGCCCCAGCATTTT. Full variable domain (outside the CDR3, taken from reference TRBV19 and TRBJ1-5): DGGITQSPKYLFRKEGQNVTLSCEQNLNHDAMYWYRQDPGQGLRLIYYSQIVNDFQKGDIAEGYSVSREKKESFPLTVTSAQKNPTAFYLCASSIGPGDQPQHFGDGTRLSIL.

The J gene is TRBJ1-6, the V gene TRBV14; the D gene is possibly TRBD1 (5 bases). CDR3 length: 15 residues. CDR1 SGHDN and CDR2 FVKESK come from the germline V gene. Trimming took 0 bases from V and 10 from J, leaving 13 bases between them. The CDR3 DNA reads TGTGCCAGCAGCCAAGACTCCAGGGATGGGTCACCCCTCCACTTT. Translated, it gives CASSQDSRDGSPLHF.

CDR3 in amino acids: CASRGDRGWNYGYTF. As DNA, the CDR3 is TGTGCCAGCAGAGGCGACAGGGGATGGAACTATGGCTACACCTTC. The chain uses TRBV6-5 and TRBJ1-2; 8 bases are shared with TRBD1. The CDR3 sequence is 15 residues long. The ends lost 6 bases at V and 2 bases at J; junction bases unmatched: 8. Germline V lookup: CDR1 MNHEY, CDR2 SVGAGI.

V usage is TRBV7-2 and J usage is TRBJ2-4, with 7 bases identical to TRBD2. The J segment lost 6 bases and the V segment lost 1 base, leaving 9 bases of the junction unmatched. The CDR3 extends over 16 amino acids. Germline V gene sequence: CDR1 SGHTA, CDR2 FQGNSA. CDR3 sequence: CASSLVGTGRGNIQYF. DNA of the CDR3: TGTGCCAGCAGCTTAGTGGGTACGGGGAGGGGAAACATTCAGTACTTC.

This sequence joins TRBV3-1 (or the pseudogene TRBV3-2) and TRBJ2-5; D ambiguous. Per germline, CDR1 LGHDT and CDR2 YNNKEL (reference sequence). V was clipped by 2 bases and J by 5 bases, with 6 bases between them. CDR3 size: 12 residues. For the CDR3, the DNA is TGTGCCAGCAGCCAATTCTCGGAGACCCAGTACTTC. Residues: CASSQFSETQYF.

The chain recombines TRBV9 with TRBJ1-5; perhaps TRBD1 as D (5 bases). This CDR3 is built from 15 residues. The germline gives CDR1 SGDLS, CDR2 YYNGEE. V was trimmed by 1 base and J by 3 bases, leaving 11 bases between them. Here the CDR3 reads CASSVFGDYNQPQHF. DNA for the CDR3: TGTGCCAGCAGCGTATTTGGGGACTACAATCAGCCCCAGCATTTT.

In the case of this clone: Compared with germline, one end of the junction differs, possibly owing to a read error. The J gene is TRBJ2-5, the V gene TRBV3-1 (or the pseudogene TRBV3-2); TRBD2 agrees at 9 bases. Germline CDR1 is LGHDT and CDR2 is YNNKEL (reference sequence). The CDR3 is made up of 18 amino acids. CDR3 sequence reads: CASTQFPRSAGGKETQYF. As DNA, the CDR3 is TGTGCCAGCACCCAATTCCCCCGATCCGCGGGGGGGAAAGAGACCCAGTACTTC.